The 11 T cell receptor beta chains presented below share a single source sample, sequenced in a study of blood T cell repertoires in COVID-19. Profiled with immunoSEQ multiplex PCR; TCRdb holds only in-frame clones, not every one. The profile shows around 160,000 clones, roughly nine tenths of them singletons. Sequenced input: peripheral blood. The source of these receptors is a young man with COVID-19, enrolled during active disease.

The chain recombines TRBV27 with TRBJ1-2, with TRBD1 matching over 9 bases. CDR1 and CDR2 from the germline V gene are MNHEY and SMNVEV (reference sequence). J lost 2 bases, V lost 4 bases, and 5 bases had no gene match. CDR3 length equals 15 residues. The CDR3 region is CASSSRTGANYGYTF. The CDR3 nucleotides are TGTGCCAGCAGTTCCCGGACAGGGGCCAACTATGGCTACACCTTC.

The gene calls are TRBV19 and TRBJ2-1, with a weak D call TRBD1 (5 bases). The CDR3 runs to 13 residues. CDR1 LNHDA and CDR2 SQIVND come from the germline V gene (reference sequence). The ends were cut back, 5 bases at V and 6 bases at J, with 11 bases in the middle. The DNA for the CDR3 is TGTGCCAGTAGTCCCTCGACAGTCAATGAGCAGTTCTTC. Protein: CASSPSTVNEQFF.

The chain has TRBV28 and TRBJ2-5; 7 nucleotides align to TRBD2. The length of the CDR3 is 13 residues. V lost 2 bases, J lost 5 bases, and 2 bases stayed unmatched. Germline loops: CDR1 MDHEN, CDR2 SYDVKM. The CDR3 loop reads CASSLGTIETQYF. DNA of the CDR3: TGTGCCAGCAGTTTAGGGACTATCGAGACCCAGTACTTC.

The rearrangement uses TRBV18 and TRBJ2-7, with 10 bases matching TRBD1. V was pared by 3 bases and J by 4 bases, with 15 bases of the junction left unmatched. Germline V gene data show CDR1 as KGHSH and CDR2 as LQKENI. The CDR3 is 18 residues long. CDR3 loop: CASSPSGTGVGGAYEQYF. The CDR3 DNA sequence: TGTGCCAGCTCACCTTCAGGGACAGGGGTTGGTGGGGCATACGAGCAGTACTTC.

This CDR3 is CASSRDLLAGELNEQFF. DNA for the CDR3: TGCGCCAGCAGCCGGGATCTACTAGCGGGAGAGCTTAATGAGCAGTTCTTC. The rearrangement joins TRBV4-3 to TRBJ2-1; 11 nucleotides agree with TRBD2. The CDR3 is made up of 17 amino acids. Germline V gene lookup returns CDR1 LGHNA and CDR2 YSLEER. The J segment lost 7 bases and the V segment lost 4 bases, leaving 12 bases of the junction unmatched.

The chain has TRBV7-2 and TRBJ2-7; 8 positions match TRBD1. CDR1 and CDR2 (germline): SGHTA, FQGNSA. The junction had 7 bases not matched to a gene; V was cut back by 0 bases and J by 6 bases. CDR3 length equals 15 residues. The CDR3 DNA is TGTGCCAGCAGCTTAGCGCAGGACAGGGCCGGCGAGCAGTACTTC. Translated, it gives CASSLAQDRAGEQYF.

The chain recombines TRBV28 with TRBJ2-5, with D possibly being TRBD2 (5 bases). In germline, CDR1 is MDHEN, CDR2 SYDVKM. With 5 bases removed from V and 2 bases from J, the gap between germline ends came to 12 bases. This CDR3 region has 14 residues. The CDR3 region has the DNA TGTGCCAGCAGTAGCGGCTGGCAACAAGAGACCCAGTACTTC. It yields the protein CASSSGWQQETQYF. Combining the CDR3 with reference TRBV28 and TRBJ2-5 gives the whole variable domain DVKVTQSSRYLVKRTGEKVFLECVQDMDHENMFWYRQDPGLGLRLIYFSYDVKMKEKGDIPEGYSVSREKKERFSLILESASTNQTSMYLCASSSGWQQETQYFGPGTRLLVL.

The chain carries TRBV7-2 and TRBJ2-7; TRBD2 matches at 11 bases. V shed 0 bases and J 4 bases; nucleotides not matched to a gene: 8. The CDR3 totals 17 residues. Germline CDR1 SGHTA, CDR2 FQGNSA. This chain's CDR3 is CASSLARSGRAPYEQYF. Here the CDR3 DNA reads TGTGCCAGCAGCTTAGCGCGTAGCGGGAGGGCCCCGTACGAGCAGTACTTC.

This clone was detected only once. V gene TRBV28 combines with J gene TRBJ1-6; D uncertain. This CDR3 spans 12 amino acids. Germline CDR1 is MDHEN and CDR2 is SYDVKM. Trimming took off 2 bases at V and 13 bases at J, with 9 bases between the two ends. The CDR3 here is CASSLIARPLHF. The CDR3 coding sequence is TGTGCCAGCAGTTTAATCGCGAGGCCCCTCCACTTT.

This sequence joins TRBV5-4 and TRBJ2-5; D might be TRBD2 (5 bases). V lost 4 bases and J lost 2, with 15 bases in between. Germline V gene sequence: CDR1 SGHNT, CDR2 YYREEE (reference sequence). The CDR3 has 15 amino acids. Written as DNA, the CDR3 is TGTGCCAGCAGCCCGGACTCCGCTACACAAGAGACCCAGTACTTC. Translation: CASSPDSATQETQYF.

The gene calls are TRBV6-2 or TRBV6-3 and TRBJ2-3; 7 bases map to TRBD2. This CDR3 spans 18 amino acids. Unmatched junction bases numbered 13, after V lost 0 bases and J lost 4 bases. The germline CDR1 and CDR2 sequences are MNHEY and SVGEGT. Written as DNA, the CDR3 is TGTGCCAGCAGTTACTCGGCGGGCGGCCCGGGAGGACCAGATACGCAGTATTTT. This gives the protein CASSYSAGGPGGPDTQYF.